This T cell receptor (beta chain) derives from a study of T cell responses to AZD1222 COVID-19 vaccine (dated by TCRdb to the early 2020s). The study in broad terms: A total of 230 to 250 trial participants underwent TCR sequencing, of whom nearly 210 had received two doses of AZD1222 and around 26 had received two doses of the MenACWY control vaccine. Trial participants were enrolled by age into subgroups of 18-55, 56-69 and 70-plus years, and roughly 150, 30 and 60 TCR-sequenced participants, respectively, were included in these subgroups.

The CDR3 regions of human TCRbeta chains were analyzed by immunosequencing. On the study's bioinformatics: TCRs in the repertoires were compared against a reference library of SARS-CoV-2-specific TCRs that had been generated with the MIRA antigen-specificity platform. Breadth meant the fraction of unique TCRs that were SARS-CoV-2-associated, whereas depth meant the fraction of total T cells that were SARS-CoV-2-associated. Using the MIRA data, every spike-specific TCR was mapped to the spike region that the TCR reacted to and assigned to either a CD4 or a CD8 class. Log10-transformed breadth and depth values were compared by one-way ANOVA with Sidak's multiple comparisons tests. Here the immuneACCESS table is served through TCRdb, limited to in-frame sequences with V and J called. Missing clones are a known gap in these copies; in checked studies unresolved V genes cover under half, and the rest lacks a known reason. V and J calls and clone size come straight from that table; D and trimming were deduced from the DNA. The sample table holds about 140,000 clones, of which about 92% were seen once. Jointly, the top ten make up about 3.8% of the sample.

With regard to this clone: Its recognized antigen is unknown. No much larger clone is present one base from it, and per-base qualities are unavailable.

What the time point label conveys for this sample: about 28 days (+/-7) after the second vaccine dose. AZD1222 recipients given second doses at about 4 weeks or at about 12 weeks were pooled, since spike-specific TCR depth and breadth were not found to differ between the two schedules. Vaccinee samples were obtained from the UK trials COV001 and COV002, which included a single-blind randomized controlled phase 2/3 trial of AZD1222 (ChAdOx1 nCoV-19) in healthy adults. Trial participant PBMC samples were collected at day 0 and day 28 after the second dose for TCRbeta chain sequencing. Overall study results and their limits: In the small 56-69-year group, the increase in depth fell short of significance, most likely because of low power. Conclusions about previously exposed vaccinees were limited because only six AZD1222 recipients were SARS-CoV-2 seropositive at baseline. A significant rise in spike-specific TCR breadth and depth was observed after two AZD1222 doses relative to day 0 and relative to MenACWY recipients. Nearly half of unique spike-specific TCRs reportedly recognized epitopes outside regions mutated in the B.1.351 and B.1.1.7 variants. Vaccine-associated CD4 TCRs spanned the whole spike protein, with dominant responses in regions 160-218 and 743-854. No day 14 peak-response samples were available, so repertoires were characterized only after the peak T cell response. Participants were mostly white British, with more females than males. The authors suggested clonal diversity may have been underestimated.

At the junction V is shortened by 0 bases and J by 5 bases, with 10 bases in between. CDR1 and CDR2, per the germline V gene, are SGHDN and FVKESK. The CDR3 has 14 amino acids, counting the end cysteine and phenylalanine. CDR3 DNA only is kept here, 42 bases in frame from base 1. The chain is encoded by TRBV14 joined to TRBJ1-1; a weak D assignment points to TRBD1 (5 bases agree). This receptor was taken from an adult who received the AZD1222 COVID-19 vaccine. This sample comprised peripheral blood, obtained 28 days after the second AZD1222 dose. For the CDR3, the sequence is CASSQEWGGTEAFF. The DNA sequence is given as TGTGCCAGCAGCCAAGAATGGGGGGGAACTGAAGCTTTCTTT.